The present TCR beta chain was sequenced within a study of blood T cell repertoires in COVID-19. Study context: Samples of COVID-19 (acute and convalescent) were obtained from the United States, Italy and Spain. Sample material is recorded as cDNA or gDNA derived from T cells, B-cell-depleted T cells, or PBMCs.

Per the original methods: Reference gene primer amplification yielded estimated nucleated cell counts. Using immunoSEQ multiplex PCR, the repertoire was profiled, and TCRdb retains in-frame clones only, with some absent. V and J calls and clone size are given by that table; D and trimming were obtained from the DNA. Counted here are about 37,000 clones, 75% to 90% occurring once; the ten biggest clones make up 13% to 15%. This clonotype originated in a woman aged 70-85 years with acute or convalescent COVID-19. Sequencing input: peripheral blood.

Here the CDR3 reads CSASSGERLAGGTYEQYF. The DNA of the CDR3 is TGCAGTGCTAGTTCGGGGGAACGGCTAGCGGGAGGAACCTACGAGCAGTACTTC. The chain carries TRBV20-1 and TRBJ2-7, with 11 bases fitting TRBD2. The V and J ends lost 3 bases and 2 bases, in that order; junction bases with no gene match: 15. The CDR3 is made up of 18 amino acids. Germline CDR1 reads DFQATT; CDR2 reads SNEGSKA (reference sequence).